These 6 T cell receptor beta chains were all obtained from the same sample, sequenced in a study of control samples from healthy donors and cancer patients. The protocol was immunoSEQ multiplex PCR, while the TCRdb copy is restricted to in-frame clones and leaves out a portion. The data contain 60,000 to 75,000 clones, around 82% of them singletons. The sequenced sample consisted of blood. These TCRs come from a man aged 50 to 60 in good health.

V is TRBV7-2 and J is TRBJ1-4; no clear D gene. The CDR3 consists of 13 residues. The V gene's germline CDR1 is SGHTA and CDR2 FQGNSA. Trimming pared 5 bases from V and 8 bases from J, leaving 12 bases between. This CDR3 is CASSTYNTEKLFF. CDR3 bases: TGTGCCAGCAGCACCTATAACACGGAAAAACTGTTTTTT.

This chain uses TRBV19 with TRBJ1-5; weak D call: TRBD1 (6 bases). This CDR3 has 14 amino acids. The germline V and J ends were trimmed by 7 bases and 0 bases, with 10 bases remaining between them. Germline V CDR1 and CDR2: LNHDA, SQIVND (reference sequence). This chain's CDR3 is CASTTGYSNQPQHF. The CDR3 coding sequence is TGTGCCAGTACGACAGGATATAGCAATCAGCCCCAGCATTTT. Full variable domain (remainder filled in from reference TRBV19 and TRBJ1-5): DGGITQSPKYLFRKEGQNVTLSCEQNLNHDAMYWYRQDPGQGLRLIYYSQIVNDFQKGDIAEGYSVSREKKESFPLTVTSAQKNPTAFYLCASTTGYSNQPQHFGDGTRLSIL.

The chain joins TRBV7-3 to TRBJ2-7; 7 bases are a match to TRBD1. This CDR3 has 14 residues. CDR1 SGHTA and CDR2 FQGTGA come from the germline V gene. V dropped 0 bases and J dropped 3; count of bases not matched to a gene: 2. The CDR3 loop is CASSLTGTDYEQYF. In DNA form, the CDR3 reads TGTGCCAGCAGCTTAACCGGGACAGACTACGAGCAGTACTTC.

This chain links TRBV12-3 or TRBV12-4 with TRBJ1-3, with no clear D. V lost 2 bases and J lost 4, with 3 bases in between. This CDR3 is built from 12 residues. CDR3 amino acids: CASSLRGNTIYF. The DNA for the CDR3 is TGTGCCAGCAGTTTACGGGGAAACACCATATATTTT.

The V gene is TRBV10-2, the J gene TRBJ1-1; 11 bases fit TRBD1. V gave up 6 bases and J gave up 6 bases; unmatched junction bases: 6. The V gene's germline CDR1 is WSHSY and CDR2 SAAADI. The CDR3 has 14 residues. CDR3 nucleotide sequence: TGCGCCAGCAGACCCGGGACAGGGGGGTCTGAAGCTTTCTTT. Translating it yields CASRPGTGGSEAFF.

The chain is built from TRBV7-9 and TRBJ1-2; D might be TRBD1 (5 bases). The germline V and J ends were trimmed by 5 bases and 6 bases, with 16 bases remaining between them. The CDR3 sequence is 14 residues long. CDR1 is SEHNR, CDR2 FQNEAQ, per germline (reference sequence). The CDR3: CASSGGTTEHGYTF. In DNA, the CDR3 is TGTGCCAGCAGCGGAGGGACGACGGAACATGGCTACACCTTC.